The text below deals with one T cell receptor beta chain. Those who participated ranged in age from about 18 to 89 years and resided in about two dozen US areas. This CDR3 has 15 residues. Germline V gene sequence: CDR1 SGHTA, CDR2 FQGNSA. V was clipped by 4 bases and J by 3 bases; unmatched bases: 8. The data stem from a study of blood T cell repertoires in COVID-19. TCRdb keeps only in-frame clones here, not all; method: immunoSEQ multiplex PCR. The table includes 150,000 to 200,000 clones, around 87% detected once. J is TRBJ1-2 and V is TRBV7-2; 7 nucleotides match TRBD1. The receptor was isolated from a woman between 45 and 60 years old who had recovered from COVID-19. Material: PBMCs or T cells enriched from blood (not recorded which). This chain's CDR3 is CASSSGRQGYYGYTF. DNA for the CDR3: TGTGCCAGCAGCTCCGGCAGACAGGGCTACTATGGCTACACCTTC.